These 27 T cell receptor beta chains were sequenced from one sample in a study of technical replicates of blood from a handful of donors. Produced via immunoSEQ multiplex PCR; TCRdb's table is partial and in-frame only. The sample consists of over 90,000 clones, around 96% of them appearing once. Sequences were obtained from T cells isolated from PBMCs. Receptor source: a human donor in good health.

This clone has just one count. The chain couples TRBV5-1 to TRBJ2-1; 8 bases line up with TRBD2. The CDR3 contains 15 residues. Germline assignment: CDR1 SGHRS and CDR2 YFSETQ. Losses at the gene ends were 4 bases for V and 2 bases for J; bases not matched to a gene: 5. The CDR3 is CASSSGSGTYNEQFF. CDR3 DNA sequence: TGCGCCAGCAGCAGCGGGAGTGGCACCTACAATGAGCAGTTCTTC.

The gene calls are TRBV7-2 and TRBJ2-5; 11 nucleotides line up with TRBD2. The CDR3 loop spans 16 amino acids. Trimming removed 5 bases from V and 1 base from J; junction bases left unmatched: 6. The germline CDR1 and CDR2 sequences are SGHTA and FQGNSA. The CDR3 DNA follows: TGTGCCAGCAGCCCTGGGACTAGCGGTATCCAAGAGACCCAGTACTTC. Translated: CASSPGTSGIQETQYF.

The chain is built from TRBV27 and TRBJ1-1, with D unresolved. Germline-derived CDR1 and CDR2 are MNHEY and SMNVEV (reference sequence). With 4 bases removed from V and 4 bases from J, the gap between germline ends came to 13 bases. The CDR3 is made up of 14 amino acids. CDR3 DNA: TGTGCCAGCAGTTATGGGGAGGGAGGCACTGAAGCTTTCTTT. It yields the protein CASSYGEGGTEAFF.

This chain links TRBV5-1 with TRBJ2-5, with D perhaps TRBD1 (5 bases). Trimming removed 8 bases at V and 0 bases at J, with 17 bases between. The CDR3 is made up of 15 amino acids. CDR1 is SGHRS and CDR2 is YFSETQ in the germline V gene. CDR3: CARTSRGTYQETQYF. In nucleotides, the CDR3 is TGCGCCAGGACAAGTAGGGGAACGTACCAAGAGACCCAGTACTTC.

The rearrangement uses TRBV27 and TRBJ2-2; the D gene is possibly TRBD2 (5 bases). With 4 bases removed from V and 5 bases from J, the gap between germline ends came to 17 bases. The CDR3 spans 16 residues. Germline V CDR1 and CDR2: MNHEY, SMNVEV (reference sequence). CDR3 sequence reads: CASSYRSLRGTGELFF. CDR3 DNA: TGTGCCAGCAGTTATAGATCTCTCAGAGGGACCGGGGAGCTGTTTTTT.

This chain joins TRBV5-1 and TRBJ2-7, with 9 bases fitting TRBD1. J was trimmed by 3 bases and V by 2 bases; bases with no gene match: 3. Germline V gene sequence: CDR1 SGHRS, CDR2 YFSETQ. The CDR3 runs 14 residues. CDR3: CASSFGTGLYEQYF. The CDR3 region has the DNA TGCGCCAGCAGCTTCGGGACAGGGCTCTACGAGCAGTACTTC.

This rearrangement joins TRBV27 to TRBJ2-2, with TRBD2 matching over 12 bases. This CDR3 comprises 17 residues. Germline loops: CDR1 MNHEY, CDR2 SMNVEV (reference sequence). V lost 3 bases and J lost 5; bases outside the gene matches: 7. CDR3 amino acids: CASSFLAGGVGTGELFF. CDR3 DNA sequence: TGTGCCAGCAGTTTTCTAGCGGGAGGGGTTGGGACCGGGGAGCTGTTTTTT.

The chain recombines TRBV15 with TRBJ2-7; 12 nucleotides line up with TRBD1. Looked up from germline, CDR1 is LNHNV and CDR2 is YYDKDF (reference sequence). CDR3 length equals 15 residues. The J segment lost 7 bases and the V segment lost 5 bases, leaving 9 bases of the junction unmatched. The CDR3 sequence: CATSEPGQGAREQYF. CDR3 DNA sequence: TGTGCCACCAGCGAACCGGGACAGGGGGCGAGGGAGCAGTACTTC.

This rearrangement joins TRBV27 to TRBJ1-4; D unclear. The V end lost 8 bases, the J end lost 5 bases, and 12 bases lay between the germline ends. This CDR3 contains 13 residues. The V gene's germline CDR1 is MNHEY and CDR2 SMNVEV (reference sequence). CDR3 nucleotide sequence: TGTGCCAGCTCTTTGACCGGGAATGAAAAACTGTTTTTT. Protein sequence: CASSLTGNEKLFF.

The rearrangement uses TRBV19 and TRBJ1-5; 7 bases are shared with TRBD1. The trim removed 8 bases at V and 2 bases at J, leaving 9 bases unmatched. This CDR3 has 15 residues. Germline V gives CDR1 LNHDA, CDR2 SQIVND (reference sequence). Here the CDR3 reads CASRTGEGRNQPQHF. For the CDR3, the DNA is TGTGCCAGTCGAACAGGGGAAGGTCGCAATCAGCCCCAGCATTTT.

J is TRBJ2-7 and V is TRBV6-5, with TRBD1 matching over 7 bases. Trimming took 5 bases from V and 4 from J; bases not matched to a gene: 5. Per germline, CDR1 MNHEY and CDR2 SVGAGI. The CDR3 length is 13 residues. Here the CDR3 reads CASSKGQWYEQYF. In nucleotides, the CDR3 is TGTGCCAGCAGTAAGGGACAGTGGTACGAGCAGTACTTC.

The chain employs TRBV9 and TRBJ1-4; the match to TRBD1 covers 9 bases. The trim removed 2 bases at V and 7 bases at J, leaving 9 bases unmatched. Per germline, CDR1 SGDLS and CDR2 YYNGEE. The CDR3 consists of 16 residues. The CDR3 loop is CASSVGTGIRGEKLFF. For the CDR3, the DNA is TGTGCCAGCAGCGTGGGGACAGGGATTCGTGGTGAAAAACTGTTTTTT.

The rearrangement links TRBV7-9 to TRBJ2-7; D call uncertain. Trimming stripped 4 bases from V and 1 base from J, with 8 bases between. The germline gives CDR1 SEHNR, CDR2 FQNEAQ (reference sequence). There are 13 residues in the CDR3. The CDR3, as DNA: TGTGCCAGCAGCTCACTCGATTCCTACGAGCAGTACTTC. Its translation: CASSSLDSYEQYF. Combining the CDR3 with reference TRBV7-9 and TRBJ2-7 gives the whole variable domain DTGVSQNPRHKITKRGQNVTFRCDPISEHNRLYWYRQTLGQGPEFLTYFQNEAQLEKSRLLSDRFSAERPKGSFSTLEIQRTEQGDSAMYLCASSSLDSYEQYFGPGTRLTVT.

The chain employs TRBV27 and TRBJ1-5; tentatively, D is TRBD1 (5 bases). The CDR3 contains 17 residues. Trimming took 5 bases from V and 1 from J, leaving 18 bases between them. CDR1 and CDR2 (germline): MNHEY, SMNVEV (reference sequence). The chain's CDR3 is CASSQLMGGGSNQPQHF. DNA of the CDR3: TGTGCCAGCAGTCAACTTATGGGGGGTGGAAGCAATCAGCCCCAGCATTTT.

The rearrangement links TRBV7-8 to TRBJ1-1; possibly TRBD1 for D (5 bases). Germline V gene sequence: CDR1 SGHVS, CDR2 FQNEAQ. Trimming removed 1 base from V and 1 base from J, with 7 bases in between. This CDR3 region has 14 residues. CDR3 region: CASSLVQGNTEAFF. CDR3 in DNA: TGTGCCAGCAGCTTAGTTCAGGGGAACACTGAAGCTTTCTTT.

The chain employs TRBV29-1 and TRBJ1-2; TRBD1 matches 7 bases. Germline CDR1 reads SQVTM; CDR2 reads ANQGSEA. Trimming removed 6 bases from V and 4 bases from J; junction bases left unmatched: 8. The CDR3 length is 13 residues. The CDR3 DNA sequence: TGCAGCGTAGCTCCGGGACAGCTCTATGGCTACACCTTC. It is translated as CSVAPGQLYGYTF.

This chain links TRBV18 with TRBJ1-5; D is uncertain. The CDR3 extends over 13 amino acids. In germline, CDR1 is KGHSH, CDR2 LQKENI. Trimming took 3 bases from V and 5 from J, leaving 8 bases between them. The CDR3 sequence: CASSPHRDQPQHF. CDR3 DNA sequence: TGTGCCAGCTCACCCCACCGGGATCAGCCCCAGCATTTT.

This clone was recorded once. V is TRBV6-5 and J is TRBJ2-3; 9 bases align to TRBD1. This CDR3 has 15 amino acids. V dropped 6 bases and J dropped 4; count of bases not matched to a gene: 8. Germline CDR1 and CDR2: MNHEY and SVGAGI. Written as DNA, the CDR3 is TGTGCCAGCAGCCCCTTAGGACAGGGGTCAGATACGCAGTATTTT. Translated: CASSPLGQGSDTQYF.

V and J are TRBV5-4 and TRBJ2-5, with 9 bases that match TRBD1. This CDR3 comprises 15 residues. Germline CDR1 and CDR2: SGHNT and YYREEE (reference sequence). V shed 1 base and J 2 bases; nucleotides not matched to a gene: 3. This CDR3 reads CASSLRDREQETQYF. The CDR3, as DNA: TGTGCCAGCAGCTTGCGGGACAGGGAGCAAGAGACCCAGTACTTC.

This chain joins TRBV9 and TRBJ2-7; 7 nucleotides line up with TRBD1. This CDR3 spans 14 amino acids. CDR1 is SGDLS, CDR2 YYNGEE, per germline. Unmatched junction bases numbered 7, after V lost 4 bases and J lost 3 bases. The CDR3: CASSPGTENYEQYF. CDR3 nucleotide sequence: TGTGCCAGCAGCCCCGGGACAGAAAACTACGAGCAGTACTTC. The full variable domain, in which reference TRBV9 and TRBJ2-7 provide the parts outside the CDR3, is DSGVTQTPKHLITATGQRVTLRCSPRSGDLSVYWYQQSLDQGLQFLIQYYNGEERAKGNILERFSAQQFPDLHSELNLSSLELGDSALYFCASSPGTENYEQYFGPGTRLTVT.

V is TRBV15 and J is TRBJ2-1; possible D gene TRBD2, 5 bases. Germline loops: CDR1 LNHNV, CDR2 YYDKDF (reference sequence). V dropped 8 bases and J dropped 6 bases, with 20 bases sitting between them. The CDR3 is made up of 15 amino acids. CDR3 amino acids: CATSLGRGSFNEQFF. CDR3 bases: TGTGCCACCTCCCTGGGTCGGGGAAGTTTCAATGAGCAGTTCTTC.

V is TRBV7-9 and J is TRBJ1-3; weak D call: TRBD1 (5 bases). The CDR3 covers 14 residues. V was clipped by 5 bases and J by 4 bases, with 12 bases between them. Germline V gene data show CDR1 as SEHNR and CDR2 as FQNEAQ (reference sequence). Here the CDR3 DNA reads TGTGCCAGCAGCCTACAGGACCCCGGAAACACCATATATTTT. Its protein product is CASSLQDPGNTIYF.

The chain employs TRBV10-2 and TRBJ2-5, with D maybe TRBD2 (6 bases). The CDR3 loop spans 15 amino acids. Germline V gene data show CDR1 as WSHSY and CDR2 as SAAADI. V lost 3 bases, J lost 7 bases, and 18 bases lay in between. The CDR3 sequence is CASSENYGSGGTQYF. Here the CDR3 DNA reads TGCGCCAGCAGTGAAAATTACGGGAGTGGGGGGACCCAGTACTTC.

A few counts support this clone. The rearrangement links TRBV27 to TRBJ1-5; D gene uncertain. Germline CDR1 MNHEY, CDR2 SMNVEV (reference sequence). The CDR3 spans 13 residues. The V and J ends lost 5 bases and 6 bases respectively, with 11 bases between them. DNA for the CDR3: TGTGCCAGCAGTAAGACATCCATTCAGCCCCAGCATTTT. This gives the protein CASSKTSIQPQHF.

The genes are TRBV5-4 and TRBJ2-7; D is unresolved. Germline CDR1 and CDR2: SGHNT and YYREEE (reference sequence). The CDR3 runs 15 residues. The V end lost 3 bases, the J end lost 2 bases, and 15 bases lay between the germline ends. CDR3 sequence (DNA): TGTGCCAGCAGCTCCGCCAGGAAGAACCCCTACGAGCAGTACTTC. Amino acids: CASSSARKNPYEQYF.

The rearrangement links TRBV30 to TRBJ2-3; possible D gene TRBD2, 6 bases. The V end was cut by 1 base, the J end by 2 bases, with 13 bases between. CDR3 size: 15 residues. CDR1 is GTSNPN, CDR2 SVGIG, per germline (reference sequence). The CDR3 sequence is CAWSDGTDYTDTQYF. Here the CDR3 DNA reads TGTGCCTGGAGTGACGGGACGGACTACACAGATACGCAGTATTTT.

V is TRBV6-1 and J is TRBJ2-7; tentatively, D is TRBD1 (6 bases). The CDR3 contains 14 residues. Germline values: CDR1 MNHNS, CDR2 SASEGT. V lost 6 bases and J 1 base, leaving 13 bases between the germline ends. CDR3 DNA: TGTGCCAGCAGAATACGGGACACGTCCTACGAGCAGTACTTC. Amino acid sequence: CASRIRDTSYEQYF.